Each of the 2 T cell receptor beta chains below was sequenced from the same sample in a study of blood T cell repertoires in COVID-19. TCRdb's copy holds only in-frame clones and misses some; the assay was immunoSEQ multiplex PCR. The profile shows about 82,000 clones, 85% of them singletons. Specimen: peripheral blood. The receptors stem from an elderly man with active or convalescent COVID-19.

V and J are TRBV5-8 and TRBJ1-5, with D perhaps TRBD1 (5 bases). V dropped 4 bases and J dropped 3 bases, with 14 bases sitting between them. CDR3 length: 15 amino acids. Per the germline V gene, CDR1 is SGHTS and CDR2 is YDEGEE. CDR3: CASSLGARDNQPQHF. CDR3 DNA: TGTGCCAGCAGCCTGGGAGCCAGGGACAATCAGCCCCAGCATTTT.

This clone was seen more than once but under ten times. The rearrangement links TRBV5-4 to TRBJ2-1; 15 bases match TRBD2. The CDR3 totals 15 residues. The junction had 0 bases not matched to a gene; V was cut back by 4 bases and J by 4 bases. Germline V lookup: CDR1 SGHNT, CDR2 YYREEE (reference sequence). CDR3 protein: CASSGTSGGYNEQFF. The CDR3 coding sequence is TGTGCCAGCAGCGGGACTAGCGGGGGGTACAATGAGCAGTTCTTC.